The clone carrying this TCR beta chain has ten or more counts. Its antigen is still unknown. The data derive from a study of T-cell memory formation after mild COVID-19. A 5'RACE reaction primed in the constant segment made cDNA libraries of TCR alpha and TCR beta, and these carried sample barcodes and UMIs. MiXCR, applied by TCRdb to the 5' RACE reads, yields one record per CDR3 protein. The sample has roughly 310,000 distinct CDR3 sequences; more than 15% are singletons. General observations from the study: SARS-CoV-2 specificity was not confirmed for second-wave clones peaking on day 37.

The sequence was collected from a man between 18 and 35 years old who had mild COVID-19 (a few samples of this study predate the infection). Cell type and time point are not known. Sequenced material: PBMCs or a T cell subset sorted from them (not recorded which).

For the CDR3, the DNA is TGCGCCAGCAGCTTGGTTGCTAGCGGCACAGATACGCAGTATTTT. It specifies CASSLVASGTDTQYF. The rearrangement links TRBV5-1 to TRBJ2-3; maybe TRBD2 (6 bases). The CDR3 has 15 residues. CDR1 and CDR2 (germline): SGHRS, YFSETQ. V was trimmed by 0 bases and J by 1 base, leaving 9 bases between them.